This record concerns one TCR beta chain sequence. Trimming left V 1 base short and J 0 bases short, with 10 bases between. CDR3 length equals 16 residues. The germline CDR1 and CDR2 sequences are SGHTA and FQGNSA. The PCR made use of 60 Vbeta and 13 Jbeta primers. TCRdb's copy holds only in-frame clones and misses some; the assay was immunoSEQ multiplex PCR. The sample has over 200,000 clones, more than 60% seen once. The data derive from a study of cytomegalovirus exposure and HLA in healthy donors. While unrecorded immune exposures were likely, the donors were nominally healthy when sampled. Sequencing was carried out using PBMCs. This clonotype originated in a woman aged 55 to 70 in good health and CMV-seropositive. The rearrangement links TRBV7-2 to TRBJ1-5, with no clear D. The CDR3 loop reads CASSLGAGNSNQPQHF. The CDR3 DNA reads as TGTGCCAGCAGCTTAGGAGCGGGTAATAGCAATCAGCCCCAGCATTTT.